The rows below give T cell receptor beta chains drawn from one sample of a study of blood T cell repertoires in COVID-19. Method: immunoSEQ multiplex PCR; TCRdb's copy keeps in-frame clones and lacks some. The sample carries approximately 50,000 clones, more than 90% recorded once. The sample comprised peripheral blood. Every receptor here comes from a human donor in a cohort sampled during active COVID-19. The conserved cysteine and the conserved F or W are not part of the CDR3 here. The order of the fields is V gene, J gene, clone size, CDR3 protein. The size of a clone is reported for some rows only, either as once, few or many, or as a class for expanded clones.

>TRBV29-1|TRBJ2-1|-
SVGGTSGSTRNEQF
>TRBV5-1|TRBJ2-5|-
ASSKTGGLETQY
>TRBV25-1|TRBJ2-5|-
ASSETGGRETQY
>TRBV19|TRBJ1-1|once
ASRKTALNTEAF
>TRBV10-3|TRBJ2-2|-
AISDRDTGELF
>TRBV5-1|TRBJ1-2|-
ASSSTGTGYGYT
>TRBV4-1|TRBJ2-7|once
ASSQGTVSSYEQY
>TRBV4-1|TRBJ1-4|-
ASSQDYDRGRGNEKLF
>TRBV9|TRBJ2-5|-
ASSAGQGLETQY
>TRBV19|TRBJ2-1|-
ASSLVHRNNEQF
>TRBV11-3|TRBJ2-5|-
ASSGTGASGSKQETQY
>TRBV19|TRBJ2-7|once
ASSISGSAGSYEQY
>TRBV7-9|TRBJ2-7|-
ASSPGLAGSYEQY
>TRBV24-1|TRBJ2-1|-
ATSDFASGSLYEQF
>TRBV27|TRBJ1-2|-
ASSLRETGYYGYT
>TRBV7-6|TRBJ2-2|-
ASSLEVRGQGATGELF
>TRBV7-9|TRBJ2-1|-
ASSLSGTSYNEQF
>TRBV5-1|TRBJ2-6|-
ASSSTEMSSGANVLT
>TRBV2|TRBJ1-4|few
ASRGQGAGEKLF
>TRBV7-9|TRBJ1-3|-
ASRLGTGGGNTIY
>TRBV19|TRBJ1-6|-
ASSIVGSYSPLH
>TRBV5-1|TRBJ1-2|-
ASSLGPDFYGYT
>TRBV12-5|TRBJ1-1|-
ASGLPFGTEAF
>TRBV21-1|TRBJ1-6|-
ASSKGRGE
>TRBV6-5|TRBJ2-2|-
ASGRTGVFTGELF
>TRBV6-6|TRBJ1-5|-
ASSYRPKPQH
>TRBV7-8|TRBJ2-3|-
ASSFRSSIAGGTGTQY
>TRBV5-1|TRBJ2-7|-
ASEGTGDAEQY
>TRBV6-2/TRBV6-3|TRBJ2-3|-
ASSPGLPGDTQY
>TRBV11-3|TRBJ2-5|-
ASSNRGLAGGPETQY
>TRBV9|TRBJ2-1|-
ASSVWSGNNEQF
>TRBV13|TRBJ2-4|-
ASSSMTSGRLKNIQY
>TRBV15|TRBJ1-6|-
ATSRGNRGTYNSPLH
>TRBV6-5|TRBJ1-3|-
ASSRDMGSGNTIY
>TRBV6-5|TRBJ2-3|-
ASSGTRRTDTQY
>TRBV27|TRBJ2-2|-
ASPYGAGGTGELF
>TRBV7-3|TRBJ2-3|-
ASSPAWASGPQHQY
>TRBV2|TRBJ1-3|-
ASNALGLSGNTIY
>TRBV18|TRBJ1-5|-
ASSKDRGQDQPQH
>TRBV7-9|TRBJ1-2|-
ASSLGRGSTGFYGYT
>TRBV28|TRBJ2-7|-
ASSSPYMTGSSYEQY
>TRBV9|TRBJ2-7|-
ASSGIEGAHAEQY
>TRBV7-8|TRBJ1-2|-
ASSLSDSGYGYT
>TRBV4-2|TRBJ1-4|-
ASSQAAAGDEKLF
>TRBV25-1|TRBJ2-3|-
ASRLAGAGDTQY
>TRBV11-2|TRBJ1-1|-
ASSTYRGMTEAF
>TRBV12-5|TRBJ1-1|-
ASVQIPGGAWVAF
>TRBV18|TRBJ2-7|-
ASSPRISRDSYEQY
>TRBV7-9|TRBJ2-3|few
ASSRSKGATDTQY
>TRBV19|TRBJ2-3|-
ASSIKHGPDTQY
>TRBV6-6|TRBJ1-1|-
ASSPLSGVGGWRTEAF
>TRBV10-3|TRBJ1-6|few
AISDSRTGGVSPLH
>TRBV19|TRBJ1-2|-
ASSITNYGYT
>TRBV5-1|TRBJ1-6|-
ASSRDSSYNSPLH
>TRBV2|TRBJ1-5|-
ASSPGENQPQH
>TRBV7-9|TRBJ1-2|once
ASSHGTGKNGYT
>TRBV9|TRBJ1-5|-
ASSVGQREYSNQPQH
>TRBV29-1|TRBJ2-7|-
SVGGSEQY
>TRBV5-1|TRBJ2-7|-
ASSRQGERDEQY